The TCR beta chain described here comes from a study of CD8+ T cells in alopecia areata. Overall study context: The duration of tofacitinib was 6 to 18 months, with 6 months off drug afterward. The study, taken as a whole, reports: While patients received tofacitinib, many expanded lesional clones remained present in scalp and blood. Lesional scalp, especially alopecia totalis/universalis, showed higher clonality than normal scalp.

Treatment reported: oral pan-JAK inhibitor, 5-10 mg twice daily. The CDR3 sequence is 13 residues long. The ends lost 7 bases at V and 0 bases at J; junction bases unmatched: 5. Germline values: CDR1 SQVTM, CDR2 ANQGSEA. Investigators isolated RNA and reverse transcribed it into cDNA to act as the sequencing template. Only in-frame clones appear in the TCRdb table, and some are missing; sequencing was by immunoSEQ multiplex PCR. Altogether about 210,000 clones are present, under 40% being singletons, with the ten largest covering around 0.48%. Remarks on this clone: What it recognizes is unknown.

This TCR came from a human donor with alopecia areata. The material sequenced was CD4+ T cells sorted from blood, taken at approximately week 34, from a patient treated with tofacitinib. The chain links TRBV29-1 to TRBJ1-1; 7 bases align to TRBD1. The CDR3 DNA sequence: TGCAGCGGAGGGGGACAGCTGAACACTGAAGCTTTCTTT. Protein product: CSGGGQLNTEAFF.